The T cell receptor (beta chain) under discussion was sequenced for a study of blood T cell repertoires in COVID-19. Study processing details: Reference gene primers were amplified, and this amplification served to estimate nucleated cell counts. The assay was immunoSEQ multiplex PCR, and TCRdb's table has in-frame clones only and misses some. V, J and clone size derive from that table, while D and trimming were established from the DNA sequence. The data show 150,000 to 200,000 clones, with around four fifths seen just once and more than 7.5% held by the top ten. The Seattle patients joined while their infection was active and were tracked longitudinally afterward. From germline, CDR1 is SGHTA and CDR2 FQGNSA. This CDR3 region has 16 residues. Deletions cut 0 bases from V and 6 bases from J, with 18 bases between.

This chain joins TRBV7-2 and TRBJ2-7; the D gene is possibly TRBD1 (6 bases). The TCR sequence derives from a woman aged 65 to 85 with COVID-19, enrolled during active disease. The sequenced material came from peripheral blood. This chain's CDR3 is CASSLALEYRALEQYF. CDR3 nucleotides: TGTGCCAGCAGCTTAGCGCTCGAGTACAGGGCCCTCGAGCAGTACTTC.